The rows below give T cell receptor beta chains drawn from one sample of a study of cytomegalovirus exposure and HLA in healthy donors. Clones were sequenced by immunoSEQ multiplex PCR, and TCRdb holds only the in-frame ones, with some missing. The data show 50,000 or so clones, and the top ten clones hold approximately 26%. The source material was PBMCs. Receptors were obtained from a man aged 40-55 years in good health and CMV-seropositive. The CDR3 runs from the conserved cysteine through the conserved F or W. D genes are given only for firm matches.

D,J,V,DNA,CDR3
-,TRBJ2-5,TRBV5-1,TGCGCCAGCAGGGGGCACGTAGAGACCCAGTACTTC,CASRGHVETQYF
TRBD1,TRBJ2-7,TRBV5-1,TGCGCCAGCAGCTTGGAATTTGGGACAGCCTACGAGCAGTACTTC,CASSLEFGTAYEQYF
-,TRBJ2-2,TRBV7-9,TGTGCCACGCTAATGGACACCGGGGAGCTGTTTTTT,CATLMDTGELFF
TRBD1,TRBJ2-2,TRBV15,TGTGCCACCAGCCGTGACAGGGGCACCGGGGAGCTGTTTTTT,CATSRDRGTGELFF
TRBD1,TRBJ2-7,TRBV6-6,TGTGCCAGCAGTCGGGACAGCCTTCTCGAGCAGTACTTC,CASSRDSLLEQYF
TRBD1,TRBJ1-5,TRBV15,TGTGCCACCAGCAGGGGGACAGGGGCGGGGAGCAATCAGCCCCAGCATTTT,CATSRGTGAGSNQPQHF
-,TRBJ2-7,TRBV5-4,TGTGCCAGCAGTGGACGGGGGGCCCTAGACTCCGAGCAGTACTTC,CASSGRGALDSEQYF
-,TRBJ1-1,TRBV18,TGTGCCAGCTCACCCCAGGGGTACGACACTGAAGCTTTCTTT,CASSPQGYDTEAFF
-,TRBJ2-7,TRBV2,TGTGCCAGCCGAGAGCCCCCCTACGAGCAGTACTTC,CASREPPYEQYF
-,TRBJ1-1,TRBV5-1,TGCGCCAGCAGCTTGACAGGGTGGGACACTGAAGCTTTCTTT,CASSLTGWDTEAFF
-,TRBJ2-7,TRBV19,TGTGCCAGTAGCCCTGGCGGAGGTGGAAACGAGCAGTACTTC,CASSPGGGGNEQYF
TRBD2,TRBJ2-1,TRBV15,TGTGCCACCAGTCTCCCGGGGACTAGCGGGAGGAATGAGCAGTTCTTC,CATSLPGTSGRNEQFF
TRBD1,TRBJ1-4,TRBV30,TGTGCCTGGAGTGGCCTAGACAGGGAACCTAATGAAAAACTGTTTTTT,CAWSGLDREPNEKLFF
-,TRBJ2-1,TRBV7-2,TGTGCCAGCAGCCCTCCAGGGTTAAAGCCCGGAAATGAGCAGTTCTTC,CASSPPGLKPGNEQFF
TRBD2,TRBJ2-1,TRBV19,TGTGCCAGTAGTGCCGGACTAGCACTATACGACAATGAGCAGTTCTTC,CASSAGLALYDNEQFF
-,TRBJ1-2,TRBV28,TGTGCCAGCAGACCCCCGTCAGACTATGGCTACACCTTC,CASRPPSDYGYTF
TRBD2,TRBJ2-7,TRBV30,TGTGCCTGGAGCGGGGGGGGCAGGGTATTCGACGAGCAGTACTTC,CAWSGGGRVFDEQYF
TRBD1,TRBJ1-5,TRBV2,TGTGCCAGCAGCCCACAGGGGCGCGGAACCCACCAGCCCCAGCATTTT,CASSPQGRGTHQPQHF
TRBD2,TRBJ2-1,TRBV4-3,TGCGCCAGCAGTCGGACTAGCGGGGGGTACAATGAGCAGTTCTTC,CASSRTSGGYNEQFF
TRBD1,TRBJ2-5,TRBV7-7,TGTGCTAGCAGCCACGGGACAGGCCGCACGGAAGAGACCCAGTACTTC,CASSHGTGRTEETQYF
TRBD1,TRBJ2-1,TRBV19,TGTGCCAGTAGCCCCTTGGACAGGGACAATGAGCAGTTCTTC,CASSPLDRDNEQFF
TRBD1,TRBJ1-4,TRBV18,TGTGCCAGCTCACTACGACAGGGAAGAGGGGAAAAACTGTTTTTT,CASSLRQGRGEKLFF
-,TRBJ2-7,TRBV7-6,TGTGCCATTTCAAGAGGTCCCAGCTCCTACGAGCAGTACTTC,CAISRGPSSYEQYF
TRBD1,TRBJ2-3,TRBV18,TGTGCCTGCGCGACGGGACAGGGCACAGATACGCAGTATTTT,CACATGQGTDTQYF
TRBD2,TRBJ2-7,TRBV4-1,TGCGCCAGCAGCCAAGAACTAGCGGGAGGGAGCGAGCAGTACTTC,CASSQELAGGSEQYF
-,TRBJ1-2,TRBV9,TGTGCCAGCAGCCCGGAGGGGAAGACTAACTATGGCTACACCTTC,CASSPEGKTNYGYTF
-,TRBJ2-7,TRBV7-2,TGTGCCAGCAGCTTACGGAAAGCGTACGAGCAGTACTTC,CASSLRKAYEQYF
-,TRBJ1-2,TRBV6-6,TGTGCCAGCGTGTTGTCCGGGACACCCTCTAACTATGGCTACACCTTC,CASVLSGTPSNYGYTF
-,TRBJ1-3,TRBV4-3,TGCGCCAGCAGCCAAGCCCAACTGAACACCATATATTTT,CASSQAQLNTIYF
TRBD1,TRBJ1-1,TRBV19,TGTGCCAGCCTCACGGGGACAGGGGGCGCGCGGACTGAAGCTTTCTTT,CASLTGTGGARTEAFF
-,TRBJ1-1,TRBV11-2,TGTGCCAGCAGCCCAACATTGAACACTGAAGCTTTCTTT,CASSPTLNTEAFF
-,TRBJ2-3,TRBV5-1,TGCGCCAGCAGCTTGGGGGTCGGGGAATCAGATACGCAGTATTTT,CASSLGVGESDTQYF
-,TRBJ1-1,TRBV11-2,TGTGCCAGCAGCCCCGGGGGGACTGAAGCTTTCTTT,CASSPGGTEAFF
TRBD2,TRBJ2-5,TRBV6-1,TGTGCCAGCAGTAGAAGCGGGAGTGAGGAGACCCAGTACTTC,CASSRSGSEETQYF
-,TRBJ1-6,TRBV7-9,TGTGCCAGCAGCGAGGACAGCATCAGTTCACCCCTCCACTTT,CASSEDSISSPLHF
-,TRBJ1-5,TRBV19,TGTGCCAGTAGTATACCCAGGGGCTCCGGTCAGCCCCAGCATTTT,CASSIPRGSGQPQHF
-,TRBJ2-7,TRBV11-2,TGTGCCAGCGCCCCCTCCGGGGACGAGCAGTACTTC,CASAPSGDEQYF
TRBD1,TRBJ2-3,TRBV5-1,TGCGCCAGCAGGGGACAGGGCACAGATACGCAGTATTTT,CASRGQGTDTQYF
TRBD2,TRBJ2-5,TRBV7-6,TGTGCCAGCAGCCGATTTGGGGGAGCGGGGGGGCAAGAGACCCAGTACTTC,CASSRFGGAGGQETQYF
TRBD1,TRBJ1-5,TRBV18,TGTGCCAGCTCACCCTACGGGACAGGGGATCAGCCCCAGCATTTT,CASSPYGTGDQPQHF
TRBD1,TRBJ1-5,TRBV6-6,TGTGCCAGCAGTTACGGACAGGGCGGACAGCCCCAGCATTTT,CASSYGQGGQPQHF
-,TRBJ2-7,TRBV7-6,TGTGCCAGCAGCTTAGATGCGGGGCCCTCCTACGAGCAGTACTTC,CASSLDAGPSYEQYF
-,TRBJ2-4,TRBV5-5,TGTGCCAGCAGGTTAACAAGTTTTCCCAATTTAGCCAAAAACATTCAGTACTTC,CASRLTSFPNLAKNIQYF
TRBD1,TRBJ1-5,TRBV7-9,TGTGCCAGCAGCTTATCCGGACAGGGGGCTAGCAATCAGCCCCAGCATTTT,CASSLSGQGASNQPQHF
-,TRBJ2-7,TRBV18,TGTGCCAGCTCCCCCCCTAGGGGGGGCGGCTCCTACGAGCAGTACTTC,CASSPPRGGGSYEQYF
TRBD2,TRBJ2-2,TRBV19,TGTGCCAGTAGTACTAGCGGGAGTTATACCGGGGAGCTGTTTTTT,CASSTSGSYTGELFF
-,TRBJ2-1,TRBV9,TGTGCCAGCAGCGTAGCTATCCACAATGAGCAGTTCTTC,CASSVAIHNEQFF
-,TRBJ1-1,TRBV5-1,TGCGCCAGCAGCTTCAACAAAATGAACACTGAAGCTTTCTTT,CASSFNKMNTEAFF
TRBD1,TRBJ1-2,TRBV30,TGTGCCTGCGAAGGGAGGACAGGGCTCTTGGGGGGCTACACCTTC,CACEGRTGLLGGYTF
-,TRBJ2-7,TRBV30,TGTGCCTGGGGCCTCAGGGGCAGGTACGAGCAGTACTTC,CAWGLRGRYEQYF